Shown below are 3 T cell receptor beta chains from a single sample sequenced in a study of blood T cell repertoires in COVID-19. Clones were read by immunoSEQ multiplex PCR, and TCRdb kept only the in-frame ones, dropping some. Among 250,000 or so clones, almost 90% were seen once, and the ten largest hold 1.2% to 1.5%. Sequences were obtained from peripheral blood. Every receptor here comes from an elderly man with acute or convalescent COVID-19.

The rearrangement links TRBV20-1 to TRBJ1-5, with TRBD1 identical over 7 bases. The V segment lost 3 bases and the J segment 7 bases; nucleotides outside the gene matches: 12. The CDR3 contains 15 residues. CDR1 and CDR2 (germline): DFQATT, SNEGSKA (reference sequence). The CDR3 reads CSASSDRVVRQPQHF. For the CDR3, the DNA is TGCAGTGCTAGTTCCGACAGGGTGGTAAGGCAGCCCCAGCATTTT.

This clone came up a few times. The rearrangement uses TRBV7-3 and TRBJ2-3, with 7 bases aligning to TRBD1. Germline CDR1 is SGHTA and CDR2 is FQGTGA. V was pared by 4 bases and J by 0 bases, with 7 bases of the junction left unmatched. The CDR3 extends over 16 amino acids. The CDR3 here is CASSSRTGASTDTQYF. CDR3 bases: TGTGCCAGCAGCTCCCGAACAGGGGCAAGCACAGATACGCAGTATTTT.

J is TRBJ2-7 and V is TRBV13; 11 bases are shared with TRBD2. J was trimmed by 2 bases and V by 4 bases; bases with no gene match: 10. The CDR3 has 17 residues. Per germline, CDR1 PRHDT and CDR2 FYEKMQ (reference sequence). CDR3 loop: CASSCLTSGVTTYEQYF. The CDR3 DNA reads as TGTGCCAGCAGCTGTCTGACTAGCGGGGTAACAACCTACGAGCAGTACTTC.